A single TCR beta chain is shown here with its context. Antigen specificity is unknown. The sample belongs to a study of OX40 agonist ivuxolimab in advanced cancers. Study context: The dose of intravenous ivuxolimab that patients received every 2 weeks ranged from 0.01 to 10 mg/kg. Three patients had partial responses: one hepatocellular carcinoma, two cutaneous melanoma.

V trimming: 4 bases; J trimming: 4 bases; junction bases outside the gene matches: 7. The CDR3 sequence is 15 residues long. In germline, CDR1 is SGHVS, CDR2 FQNEAQ. Method: immunoSEQ multiplex PCR; TCRdb's copy keeps in-frame clones and lacks some. The sample has roughly 24,000 clones, about four fifths seen once. Whole-study results and caveats: Average numbers of expanded clones were greater in CD8+ T cells than in CD4+.

V gene TRBV7-8 combines with J gene TRBJ2-3; TRBD1 matches at 8 bases. The source of this sequence is an adult with an advanced solid tumor such as melanoma, head and neck, liver or kidney cancer. This specimen consisted of CD4+ or CD8+ T cells sorted from blood, obtained in a trial of the OX40 agonist ivuxolimab. This CDR3 reads CASSSGQGEADTQYF. The CDR3 bases are TGTGCCAGCAGCTCCGGACAGGGTGAAGCAGATACGCAGTATTTT.